This T cell receptor (beta chain) emerged from a study of T cell responses to AZD1222 COVID-19 vaccine. Study-wide findings and caveats: Epitopes outside B.1.351 and B.1.1.7 mutated regions reportedly drew nearly half of spike TCRs. Most donors were white British, females outnumbered males, and clonal diversity was possibly underestimated.

With 0 bases removed from V and 2 bases from J, the gap between germline ends came to 8 bases. The CDR3 has 14 amino acids. Germline V CDR1 and CDR2: SGHRS, YFSETQ. Data came from immunoSEQ multiplex PCR; TCRdb stores just in-frame clones and leaves some out. The sample lists approximately 110,000 clones, 85% to 90% occurring once. A single count supports this clone. Its target is unknown. The sample has other DNA sequences that encode this CDR3 too. The rearrangement links TRBV5-1 to TRBJ1-1; D may be TRBD1 (6 bases). This TCR derives from an adult who received the AZD1222 COVID-19 vaccine. The sequences come from peripheral blood, collected 28 days after the second AZD1222 dose. CDR3 protein: CASSLAGGNTEAFF. Written as DNA, the CDR3 is TGCGCCAGCAGCTTGGCCGGGGGCAACACTGAAGCTTTCTTT.